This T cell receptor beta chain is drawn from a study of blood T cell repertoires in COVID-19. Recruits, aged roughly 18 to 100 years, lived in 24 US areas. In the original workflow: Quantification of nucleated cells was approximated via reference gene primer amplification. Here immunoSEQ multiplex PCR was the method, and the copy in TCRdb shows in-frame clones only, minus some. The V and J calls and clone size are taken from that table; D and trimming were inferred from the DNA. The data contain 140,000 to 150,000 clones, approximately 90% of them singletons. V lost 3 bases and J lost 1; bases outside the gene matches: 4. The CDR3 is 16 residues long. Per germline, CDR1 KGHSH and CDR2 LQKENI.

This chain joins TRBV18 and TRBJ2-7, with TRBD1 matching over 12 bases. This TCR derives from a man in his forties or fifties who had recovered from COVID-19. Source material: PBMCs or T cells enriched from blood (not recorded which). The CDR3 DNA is TGTGCCAGCTCACCTCTGGGACAGGGGGCTTCCTACGAGCAGTACTTC. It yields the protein CASSPLGQGASYEQYF.